The TCR beta chain under discussion was sequenced for a study of HIV-infected patients and healthy controls. TCRdb ran MiXCR on the 5' RACE reads and lists one entry per CDR3 protein. The sample has about 67,000 distinct CDR3 sequences, about 16% seen once. This clonotype appeared many times. Germline assignment: CDR1 LNHDA and CDR2 SQIVND (reference sequence). This CDR3 spans 14 amino acids. The germline V and J ends were trimmed by 6 bases and 4 bases, with 16 bases remaining between them. The TCR originated in a human donor in good health. The chain uses TRBV19 and TRBJ2-7; TRBD1 might be the D (6 bases). Sequencing used CD4+ T cells from blood. CDR3 region: CASRRAGDKYEQYF. As DNA, the CDR3 is TGTGCCAGTAGAAGGGCAGGGGATAAGTACGAGCAGTACTTC. The entire variable domain, with the rest obtained from reference TRBV19 and TRBJ2-7, is as follows: DGGITQSPKYLFRKEGQNVTLSCEQNLNHDAMYWYRQDPGQGLRLIYYSQIVNDFQKGDIAEGYSVSREKKESFPLTVTSAQKNPTAFYLCASRRAGDKYEQYFGPGTRLTVT.